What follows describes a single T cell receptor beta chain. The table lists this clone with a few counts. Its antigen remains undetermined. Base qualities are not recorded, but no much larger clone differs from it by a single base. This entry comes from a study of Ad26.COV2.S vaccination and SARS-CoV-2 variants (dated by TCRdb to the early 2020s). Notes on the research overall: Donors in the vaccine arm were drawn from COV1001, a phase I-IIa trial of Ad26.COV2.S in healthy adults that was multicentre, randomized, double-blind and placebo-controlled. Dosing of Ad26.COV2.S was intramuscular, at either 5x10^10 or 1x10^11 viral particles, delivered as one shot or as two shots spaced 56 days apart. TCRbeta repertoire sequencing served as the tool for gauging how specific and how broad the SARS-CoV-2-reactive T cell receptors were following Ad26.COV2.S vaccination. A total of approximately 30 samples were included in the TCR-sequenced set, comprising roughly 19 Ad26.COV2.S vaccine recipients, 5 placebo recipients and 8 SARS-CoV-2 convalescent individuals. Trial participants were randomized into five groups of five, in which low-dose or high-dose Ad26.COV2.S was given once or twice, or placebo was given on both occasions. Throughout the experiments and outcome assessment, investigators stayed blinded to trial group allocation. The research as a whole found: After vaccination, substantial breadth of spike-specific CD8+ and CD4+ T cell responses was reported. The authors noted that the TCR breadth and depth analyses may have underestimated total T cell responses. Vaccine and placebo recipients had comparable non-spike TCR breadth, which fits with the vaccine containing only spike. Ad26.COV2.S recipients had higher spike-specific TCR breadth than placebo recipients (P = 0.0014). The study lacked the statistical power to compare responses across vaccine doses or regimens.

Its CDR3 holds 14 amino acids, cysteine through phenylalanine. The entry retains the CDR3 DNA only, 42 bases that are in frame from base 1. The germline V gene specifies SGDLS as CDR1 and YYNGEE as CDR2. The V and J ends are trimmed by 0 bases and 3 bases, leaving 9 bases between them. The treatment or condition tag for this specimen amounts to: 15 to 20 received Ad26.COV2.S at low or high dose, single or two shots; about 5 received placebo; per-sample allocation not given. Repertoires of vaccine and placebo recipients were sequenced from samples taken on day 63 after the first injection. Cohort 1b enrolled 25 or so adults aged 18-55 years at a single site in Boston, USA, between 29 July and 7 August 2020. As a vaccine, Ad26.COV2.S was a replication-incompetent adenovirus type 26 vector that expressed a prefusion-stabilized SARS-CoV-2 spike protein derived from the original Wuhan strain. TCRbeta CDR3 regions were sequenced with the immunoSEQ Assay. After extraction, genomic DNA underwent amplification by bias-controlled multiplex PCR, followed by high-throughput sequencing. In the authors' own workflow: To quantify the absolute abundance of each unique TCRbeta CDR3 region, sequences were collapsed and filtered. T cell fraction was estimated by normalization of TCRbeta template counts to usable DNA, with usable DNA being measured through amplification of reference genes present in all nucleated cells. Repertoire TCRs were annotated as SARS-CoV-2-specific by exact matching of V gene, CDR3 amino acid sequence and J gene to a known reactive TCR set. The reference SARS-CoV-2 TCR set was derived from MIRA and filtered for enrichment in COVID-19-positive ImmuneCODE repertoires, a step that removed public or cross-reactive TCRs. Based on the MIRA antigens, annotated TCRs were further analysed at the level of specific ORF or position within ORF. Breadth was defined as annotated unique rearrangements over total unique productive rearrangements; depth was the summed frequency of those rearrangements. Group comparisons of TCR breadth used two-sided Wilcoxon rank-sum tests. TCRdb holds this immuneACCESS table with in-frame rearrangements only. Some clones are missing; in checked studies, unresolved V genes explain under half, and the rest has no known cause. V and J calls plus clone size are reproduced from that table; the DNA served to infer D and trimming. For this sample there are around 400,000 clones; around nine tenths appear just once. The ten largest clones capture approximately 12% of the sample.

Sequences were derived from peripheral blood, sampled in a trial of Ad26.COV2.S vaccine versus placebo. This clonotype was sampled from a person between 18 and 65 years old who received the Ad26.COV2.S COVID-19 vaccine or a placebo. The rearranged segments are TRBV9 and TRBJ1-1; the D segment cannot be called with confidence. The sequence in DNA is TGTGCCAGCAGCGTAGGGCGGAACTACACTGAAGCTTTCTTT. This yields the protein CASSVGRNYTEAFF.